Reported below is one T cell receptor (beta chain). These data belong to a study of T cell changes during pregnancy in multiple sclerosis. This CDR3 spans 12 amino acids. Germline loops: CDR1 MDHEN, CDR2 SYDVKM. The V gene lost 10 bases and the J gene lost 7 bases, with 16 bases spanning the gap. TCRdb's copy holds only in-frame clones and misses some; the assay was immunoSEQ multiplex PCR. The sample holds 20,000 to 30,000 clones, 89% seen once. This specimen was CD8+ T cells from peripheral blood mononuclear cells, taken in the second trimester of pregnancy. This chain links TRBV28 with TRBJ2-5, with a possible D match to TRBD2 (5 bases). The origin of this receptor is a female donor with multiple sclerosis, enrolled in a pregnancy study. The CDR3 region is CATEAGEGTQYF. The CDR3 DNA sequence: TGTGCCACCGAAGCAGGAGAGGGGACCCAGTACTTC.